This T cell receptor (beta chain) was sequenced during a study of regulatory T cells in long-lasting Graves disease. V was pared by 0 bases and J by 4 bases, with 16 bases between. The CDR3 extends over 16 amino acids. Germline values: CDR1 DFQATT, CDR2 SNEGSKA (reference sequence). As for time point: persistent/refractory GD, antithyroid drugs over 5 years with positive TRAb. Extracted RNA from PBMCs served as the source of the TCR library. The authors built TCR beta libraries using iRepertoire HTBI primers and Arm-PCR of CDR3 regions. TCRdb reprocessed the multiplex PCR reads with MiXCR, giving one entry per CDR3 protein. Found here are approximately 360,000 distinct CDR3 sequences, approximately 25% of them singletons; the top ten hold 25% to 30%.

The TCR sequence derives from a middle-aged woman with Graves disease. This chain connects TRBV20-1 to TRBJ1-5; D gene unclear. The sequenced sample was peripheral blood mononuclear cells (PBMCs), obtained when the disease was refractory, from a patient treated with antithyroid drugs. The CDR3 spells CSARDFVWARNQPQHF. CDR3 DNA sequence: TGCAGTGCTAGAGATTTTGTCTGGGCTCGAAATCAGCCCCAGCATTTT.